The rows below give T cell receptor beta chains drawn from one sample of a study of T-cell memory formation after mild COVID-19. TCRdb ran MiXCR on the 5' RACE reads and lists one entry per CDR3 protein. The profile shows fewer than 700,000 distinct CDR3 sequences, roughly a fifth of them singletons. The sequenced material came from PBMCs or a T cell subset sorted from them (not recorded which). The receptors originated from an adult woman who had mild COVID-19 (a few samples of this study predate the infection). Cell type and time point are not known. CDR3s leave out the opening cysteine and the closing phenylalanine or tryptophan. Clone size, where shown, is once, few, many, or a class for clones that have expanded.

v_gene,j_gene,abundance,CDR3aa
TRBV6-5,TRBJ2-7,few,ASSTPPLYEQY
TRBV4-1,TRBJ1-1,NA,ASSQDKNSPNTEAF
TRBV4-2,TRBJ1-3,NA,DSSQAGGDSGNTIY
TRBV7-2,TRBJ2-3,NA,ASSLPGDGFPDTQY
TRBV7-7,TRBJ2-5,few,ASSLDLAGGPETQY
TRBV6-5,TRBJ2-1,many,ASSPSMLVSYNEQF
TRBV5-6,TRBJ2-7,NA,ASSFRRGKPSYEQY
TRBV7-9,TRBJ2-7,NA,ASSRVPYEQY
TRBV19,TRBJ2-1,few,ASSQGGGRAAEQF
TRBV3-1,TRBJ2-5,few,ASSTTSGGPGETQY
TRBV7-9,TRBJ2-4,few,ASSLGTGGSDKNIQY
TRBV29-1,TRBJ1-5,NA,SAAGEENQHQH
TRBV7-2,TRBJ2-5,few,ASSLGQGGLAEAETQY
TRBV20-1,TRBJ1-6,few,SARRRSGTDYSPLH
TRBV5-1,TRBJ2-7,few,ASSLEVGTGREQY
TRBV7-8,TRBJ2-7,few,ASIQTAGHEQY
TRBV5-1,TRBJ2-3,NA,ASSSGLADADTQY
TRBV21-1,TRBJ2-1,NA,ASSETGGNEQF
TRBV5-1,TRBJ1-4,NA,ASSLQGTVANEKLF
TRBV24-1,TRBJ2-7,few,ATSDSGGEVYEQY
TRBV10-3,TRBJ1-1,NA,ASLGGAIDTEAF
TRBV3-1,TRBJ1-6,NA,ASSQGGQGLSPLH
TRBV6-2/TRBV6-3,TRBJ2-7,many,ASSLSGGYEQY
TRBV29-1,TRBJ2-3,few,SIDDQFTDTQY
TRBV18,TRBJ2-7,NA,ASSTGTGGSYEQY
TRBV7-2,TRBJ1-3,few,ASSIRTTRSGNTIY
TRBV12-3/TRBV12-4,TRBJ2-6,few,ASSPWGSGANVLT
TRBV4-1,TRBJ2-7,NA,ASSQDNRDAYEQY
TRBV2,TRBJ1-3,many,ARKGSGNTIY
TRBV20-1,TRBJ2-4,NA,SARYGTRLAKNIQY
TRBV7-2,TRBJ2-3,NA,ASSPSTGIGQY
TRBV7-6,TRBJ2-5,many,ASTLGGQQETQY
TRBV28,TRBJ2-5,many,ASSTTGSQETQY
TRBV7-2,TRBJ2-7,NA,ASSLVYGSSSGGYEQY
TRBV5-5,TRBJ1-1,few,ASSLFRGGTEAF
TRBV20-1,TRBJ1-1,NA,RLGQNTEAF
TRBV5-1,TRBJ1-2,few,ASRSAEQYNYGYT
TRBV12-3/TRBV12-4,TRBJ1-6,NA,ASRSTGDSPLH
TRBV5-1,TRBJ2-4,many,ASSSPSGIQY
TRBV19,TRBJ1-5,NA,ASSTLGLMGQPQH
TRBV5-4,TRBJ1-2,few,ASSLGGRGGYGYT
TRBV15,TRBJ2-7,few,ATSRDPDSSYEQY
TRBV20-1,TRBJ2-1,NA,SARDPGLAGTGSYNEQF
TRBV5-1,TRBJ2-2,NA,ASSLAVVGTGELF
TRBV4-1,TRBJ2-1,few,ASSQDTWGTYNEQF
TRBV9,TRBJ2-7,NA,ASSVVSGSGGDEQY
TRBV7-3,TRBJ1-2,few,ASSSPGQEGYGYT
TRBV5-6,TRBJ1-1,NA,ASSLVTVLNTEAF
TRBV21-1,TRBJ2-7,NA,ASSKPIRTSGAYEQY
TRBV6-5,TRBJ2-2,NA,ASSYEGSGGPGELF
TRBV20-1,TRBJ2-1,few,SAGSSWNEQF